These 2 T cell receptor beta chains came from one sample sequenced in a study of CD8 T cells in ankylosing spondylitis. One entry per CDR3 protein, called by TCRdb with MiXCR from the 5' RACE reads. The repertoire includes 250,000 to 350,000 distinct CDR3 sequences, roughly 20% of them detected once, and about 8% sits in the top ten. Input material: blood, either unsorted or a sorted T cell fraction (not recorded which). These receptors all come from a male donor with ankylosing spondylitis or in good health (not recorded which).

This clonotype was observed a few times. The genes are TRBV4-2 and TRBJ1-2; D uncertain. The CDR3 consists of 16 residues. Trimming shortened V by 1 base and J by 3 bases, and 15 bases separated the two germline ends. Germline assignment: CDR1 LGHNA and CDR2 YNFKEQ. The CDR3 loop is CASSQVEGVQDYGYTF. DNA of the CDR3: TGTGCCAGCAGCCAAGTCGAGGGAGTTCAAGACTATGGCTACACCTTC.

In its sample, this clonotype was seen many times. The chain links TRBV7-3 to TRBJ2-3; 10 bases match TRBD2. Per the germline V gene, CDR1 is SGHTA and CDR2 is FQGTGA. V lost 5 bases and J lost 4; bases outside the gene matches: 6. There are 15 residues in the CDR3. CDR3 region: CASSIAGGAADTQYF. In DNA, the CDR3 is TGTGCCAGCAGCATAGCGGGAGGAGCGGCAGATACGCAGTATTTT.